A single sample gave rise to the 17 T cell receptor beta chains below, sequenced in a study of shared clonotypes between healthy human individuals. Measured with immunoSEQ multiplex PCR; TCRdb has only the in-frame clones, and not every one. The sample carries about 120,000 clones, about 63% recorded once. The material sequenced was memory CD8+ T cells sorted from blood. The subset: CD45RO+ cells pooled with CCR7-negative TemRA cells. The receptors were sampled from a woman aged 25 to 39 in good health.

The chain has TRBV30 and TRBJ2-3; no reliable D call. V dropped 5 bases and J dropped 1 base, with 7 bases sitting between them. CDR1 GTSNPN and CDR2 SVGIG come from the germline V gene (reference sequence). This CDR3 comprises 12 residues. The CDR3 DNA reads TGTGCCTGGGGGCCGGGCACAGATACGCAGTATTTT. Protein sequence: CAWGPGTDTQYF.

The table lists this clone with a few counts. The chain's CDR3 is CASRGTLYQGGYTF. The DNA of the CDR3 is TGTGCCAGCAGGGGAACGCTCTATCAGGGCGGCTACACCTTC. The V call is TRBV2, the J call TRBJ1-2; a possible D gene is TRBD1 (5 bases). Germline CDR1 is SNHLY and CDR2 is FYNNEI. V was trimmed by 6 bases and J by 8 bases, leaving 19 bases between them. This CDR3 region has 14 residues.

The CDR3 is CASSGGASGNEQFF. As DNA, the CDR3 is TGTGCCAGCAGTGGGGGGGCTAGCGGCAATGAGCAGTTCTTC. The rearrangement joins TRBV27 to TRBJ2-1; D possibly corresponds to TRBD2 (7 bases). The length of the CDR3 is 14 residues. CDR1 and CDR2 (germline): MNHEY, SMNVEV (reference sequence). V was clipped by 5 bases and J by 6 bases, with 14 bases between them.

The V gene is TRBV28, the J gene TRBJ2-7; 7 nucleotides agree with TRBD2. Germline V CDR1 and CDR2: MDHEN, SYDVKM. The CDR3 runs 15 residues. J lost 2 bases, V lost 5 bases, and 9 bases had no gene match. CDR3 sequence (DNA): TGTGCCAGCAGTCACCGCGGGAGTCCCCCCTACGAGCAGTACTTC. Protein sequence: CASSHRGSPPYEQYF.

The J gene is TRBJ2-7, the V gene TRBV6-5; 11 nucleotides agree with TRBD2. Per germline, CDR1 MNHEY and CDR2 SVGAGI. V shed 6 bases, J shed 7 bases, and the junction held 8 bases outside the gene matches. CDR3 size: 14 residues. The DNA of the CDR3 is TGTGCCAGCAGGCCACTAGCGGGAGTTGGGGAGCAGTACTTC. Amino acids: CASRPLAGVGEQYF.

The J gene is TRBJ1-1, the V gene TRBV27, with 7 nucleotides matching TRBD1. The V and J ends lost 8 bases and 3 bases, in that order; junction bases with no gene match: 15. The CDR3 is made up of 16 amino acids. From germline, CDR1 is MNHEY and CDR2 SMNVEV (reference sequence). The CDR3 spells CASHKGGRGTDTEAFF. CDR3 nucleotides: TGTGCCAGCCATAAGGGGGGAAGAGGGACAGACACTGAAGCTTTCTTT.

This sequence joins TRBV11-3 and TRBJ2-3; D may be TRBD1 (5 bases). This CDR3 spans 15 amino acids. The germline V and J ends were trimmed by 1 base and 2 bases, with 10 bases remaining between them. Germline CDR1 SGHNT, CDR2 YENEEA. CDR3 residues: CASSLGTHDTDTQYF. CDR3 coding DNA: TGTGCCAGCAGCTTAGGGACACACGACACAGATACGCAGTATTTT.

The V and J genes are TRBV6-8 and TRBJ2-2; 13 bases fit TRBD2. From germline, CDR1 is MNHGY and CDR2 SAAAGT. The CDR3 covers 22 residues. Unmatched junction bases numbered 21, after V lost 8 bases and J lost 0 bases. The CDR3 region is CASLEQGEMGTSGMANTGELFF. The CDR3 DNA reads as TGTGCCAGCCTCGAACAGGGTGAGATGGGGACTAGCGGGATGGCGAACACCGGGGAGCTGTTTTTT.

The V call is TRBV25-1, the J call TRBJ1-3; D is unresolved. Germline V gene lookup returns CDR1 MGHDK and CDR2 SYGVNS. The CDR3 is 13 amino acids. Trimming pared 3 bases from V and 2 bases from J, leaving 5 bases between. The CDR3 loop is CASSESTGNTIYF. The CDR3 DNA reads as TGTGCCAGCAGTGAGAGTACTGGAAACACCATATATTTT.

The V gene is TRBV6-6, the J gene TRBJ1-5; D is perhaps TRBD1 (5 bases). This CDR3 is built from 14 residues. Trimming took off 5 bases at V and 6 bases at J, with 14 bases between the two ends. CDR1 is MNHNY, CDR2 SVGAGI, per germline (reference sequence). CDR3 nucleotide sequence: TGTGCCAGCAGTGGGGACGGGGAGAGTCAGCCCCAGCATTTT. Translated, it gives CASSGDGESQPQHF.

This clone was picked up one time. The chain carries TRBV7-9 and TRBJ2-3, with D possibly being TRBD2 (6 bases). The CDR3 extends over 13 amino acids. Germline V gives CDR1 SEHNR, CDR2 FQNEAQ (reference sequence). Trimming took 8 bases from V and 0 from J, leaving 9 bases between them. The CDR3 nucleotides are TGTGCCAGCCTTAGCGGTAGCACAGATACGCAGTATTTT. Amino acids: CASLSGSTDTQYF.

V usage is TRBV7-9 and J usage is TRBJ2-5, with D uncertain. The J call may not be correct, given that the DNA end is closer to TRBJ2-7. Germline-derived CDR1 and CDR2 are SEHNR and FQNEAQ (reference sequence). The CDR3 totals 14 residues. In nucleotides, the CDR3 is TGTGCCAGCAGCTTTGTCCCCGGGTCCTACGAGCAGTACTTC. It specifies CASSFVPGSYEQYF.

This clone has a count of ten or more. The CDR3 loop reads CASSGSNSGANVLTF. CDR3 DNA sequence: TGTGCCAGCAGTGGCTCAAACTCTGGGGCCAACGTCCTGACTTTC. This chain connects TRBV6-1 to TRBJ2-6, with D unclear. CDR1 and CDR2 from the germline V gene are MNHNS and SASEGT. Trimming left V 4 bases short and J 0 bases short, with 7 bases between. This CDR3 comprises 15 residues.

This clone was seen a single time. The chain has TRBV6-7 and TRBJ1-4; no reliable D call. TRBV6-7 counts as an open reading frame of uncertain function. V lost 4 bases to trimming and J lost 4 bases, with 13 bases between them. The CDR3 extends over 15 amino acids. The CDR3 nucleotides read TGTGCCAGCAGTTCCGGGATTCTCCTTAATGAAAAACTGTTTTTT. This encodes CASSSGILLNEKLFF.

V is TRBV6-4 and J is TRBJ2-7; D not resolved. Trimming pared 3 bases from V and 1 base from J, leaving 13 bases between. This CDR3 is 15 amino acids long. Germline loops: CDR1 MRHNA, CDR2 SNTAGT. CDR3 protein: CASSEAQEGSYEQYF. In DNA form, the CDR3 reads TGTGCCAGCAGTGAAGCCCAGGAAGGATCCTACGAGCAGTACTTC.

V and J are TRBV28 and TRBJ2-7; D call uncertain. This CDR3 has 16 amino acids. The V gene lost 6 bases and the J gene lost 6 bases, with 24 bases spanning the gap. Looked up from germline, CDR1 is MDHEN and CDR2 is SYDVKM. CDR3 in amino acids: CASRRCRPSMALEQYF. Here the CDR3 DNA reads TGTGCCAGCAGACGTTGCCGGCCATCTATGGCCCTCGAGCAGTACTTC.

The chain links TRBV30 to TRBJ2-5; D is perhaps TRBD2 (5 bases). The J call could be wrong; TRBJ2-7 is a better fit for the DNA end. CDR3 length: 15 amino acids. Germline V gene sequence: CDR1 GTSNPN, CDR2 SVGIG (reference sequence). The CDR3 region has the DNA TGTGCCTGGAGTGTACTAGAGGGCCTGGGATACGAGCAGTACTTC. This translates into CAWSVLEGLGYEQYF.